These T cell receptor beta chains were read from a single sample in a study of cytomegalovirus exposure and HLA in healthy donors. Measured with immunoSEQ multiplex PCR; TCRdb has only the in-frame clones, and not every one. The sample yields some 90,000 clones, just over 70% seen once. Source material: PBMCs. All receptors come from a man aged 55 to 70 in good health and CMV-seronegative. Both conserved end residues are part of each CDR3. Fields, in order: V gene, D gene, J gene, CDR3 protein. The D gene is left open where the match is weak.

>TRBV10-2|TRBD1|TRBJ1-2
CASGDRAPTGYTF
>TRBV11-3|TRBD1|TRBJ2-3
CASSLRGRKGDTQYF
>TRBV7-8|TRBD1|TRBJ1-2
CASSLVFWDRESAGYTF
>TRBV2|TRBD1|TRBJ2-2
CASSDGQGANTGELFF
>TRBV5-1|-|TRBJ2-3
CASSLSTDTQYF
>TRBV28|TRBD1|TRBJ1-1
CASPPETGIAEAFF
>TRBV9|TRBD2|TRBJ2-3
CASSVVGLAATDTQYF
>TRBV5-1|-|TRBJ1-2
CASSPARGETNYGYTF
>TRBV7-9|TRBD2|TRBJ2-3
CASSSPGGSGGFTDTQYF
>TRBV5-1|TRBD1|TRBJ2-1
CASSLTTGGSYNEQFF
>TRBV5-1|TRBD2|TRBJ2-1
CASSLGAGGFSYNEQFF
>TRBV7-2|TRBD2|TRBJ2-1
CASSLDLAGGRSEQFF
>TRBV2|-|TRBJ1-1
CASSPGVQNTEAFF